This T cell receptor beta chain was observed in a study of regulatory T cells in long-lasting Graves disease. Looking at the study overall: Less than 3 months of antithyroid drugs had been taken by newly diagnosed Graves' patients.

The sample's time point: newly diagnosed GD, antithyroid drugs for less than 3 months. Researchers made the TCR library from RNA that was extracted from PBMCs. The CDR3 has 16 residues. Trimming cost V 0 bases and J 7 bases, with 16 bases left between them. From germline, CDR1 is SGHRS and CDR2 YFSETQ. Libraries of TCR beta came from iRepertoire HTBI primers plus Arm-PCR of CDR3 regions. TCRdb ran MiXCR on the multiplex PCR reads and lists one entry per CDR3 protein. In the table there are under 250,000 distinct CDR3 sequences, roughly a fifth of which are singletons. This clonotype was counted ten times or more. The same data also contributed to another study, on T cells in Graves' hyperthyroidism and ophthalmopathy. From that study: Patients aged 18 to 65 had newly diagnosed hyperthyroidism of under 2 months' duration. Diagnostic assessment was based on clinical symptoms, serum thyroxine and TRAb, thyroid ultrasound and orbital computed tomography. First-round RT-PCR targeting the TCR CDR3 was performed with the HTBI primer set.

The sequencing here drew on peripheral blood mononuclear cells (PBMCs), taken at new diagnosis, from a patient treated with antithyroid drugs. The sequence derives from a woman aged 25 to 39 with Graves disease. The chain recombines TRBV5-1 with TRBJ1-4; D remains unclear. The CDR3, as DNA: TGCGCCAGCAGCTTGGGTCCCGGCGGCGTGGGTGAAAAACTGTTTTTT. This encodes CASSLGPGGVGEKLFF.